This entry lists 32 T cell receptor beta chains sequenced from one sample in a study of blood T cell repertoires in COVID-19. Assay: immunoSEQ multiplex PCR; the TCRdb copy retains only in-frame clones and omits some. This table has roughly 280,000 clones, 80% to 85% appearing once. Sequencing was performed on peripheral blood. The source is a man in his 60s with acute or convalescent COVID-19.

The chain uses TRBV19 and TRBJ1-4; D remains ambiguous. This CDR3 is 16 amino acids long. Trimming stripped 3 bases from V and 0 bases from J, with 11 bases between. Germline CDR1 and CDR2: LNHDA and SQIVND (reference sequence). The CDR3 here is CASSILGGATNEKLFF. In nucleotides, the CDR3 is TGTGCCAGTAGTATTCTAGGCGGAGCAACTAATGAAAAACTGTTTTTT.

The chain joins TRBV6-1 to TRBJ1-2; D perhaps matches TRBD1 (6 bases). This CDR3 comprises 15 residues. V was cut by 2 bases and J by 2 bases, with 12 bases left in between. CDR1 is MNHNS and CDR2 is SASEGT in the germline V gene. CDR3 in amino acids: CASSERSQGNYGYTF. In DNA, the CDR3 is TGTGCCAGCAGTGAAAGGTCTCAGGGGAACTATGGCTACACCTTC.

This clone was picked up a small number of times. V and J are TRBV30 and TRBJ2-7; 12 nucleotides align to TRBD1. The CDR3 extends over 17 amino acids. Germline-derived CDR1 and CDR2 are GTSNPN and SVGIG (reference sequence). V shed 0 bases, J shed 6 bases, and the junction held 12 bases outside the gene matches. CDR3 coding DNA: TGTGCCTGGAGTGTAGGGGGTTGGGGACAGGGGGCTGTCGAGCAGTACTTC. Protein product: CAWSVGGWGQGAVEQYF.

The chain joins TRBV5-1 to TRBJ2-7, with D possibly TRBD1 on 5 matching bases. Germline V gene data show CDR1 as SGHRS and CDR2 as YFSETQ. Trimming left V 1 base short and J 5 bases short, with 19 bases between. This CDR3 region has 16 residues. As DNA, the CDR3 is TGCGCCAGCAGCTTGCGCTCAACAGGTTTTACGGACGAGCAGTACTTC. Translating gives CASSLRSTGFTDEQYF.

The J gene is TRBJ2-1, the V gene TRBV27; 9 bases map to TRBD2. This CDR3 comprises 13 residues. J was trimmed by 6 bases and V by 7 bases; bases with no gene match: 4. Germline values: CDR1 MNHEY, CDR2 SMNVEV (reference sequence). For the CDR3, the DNA is TGTGCCAGCAAATTTAGCGGGAGCAATGAGCAGTTCTTC. Translation gives CASKFSGSNEQFF.

This rearrangement joins TRBV5-6 to TRBJ2-3; 7 bases line up with TRBD2. Germline CDR1 SGHDT, CDR2 YYEEEE. V was clipped by 2 bases and J by 6 bases; unmatched bases: 15. The CDR3 totals 17 residues. In DNA form, the CDR3 reads TGTGCCAGCAGCTTTCGATCTACTAGCGTAGAGTCTGATACGCAGTATTTT. It codes for CASSFRSTSVESDTQYF. Looking up the rest from reference TRBV5-6 and TRBJ2-3 gives the full variable domain: DAGVTQSPTHLIKTRGQQVTLRCSPKSGHDTVSWYQQALGQGPQFIFQYYEEEERQRGNFPDRFSGHQFPNYSSELNVNALLLGDSALYLCASSFRSTSVESDTQYFGPGTRLTVL.

This rearrangement joins TRBV7-9 to TRBJ2-3, with 9 positions matching TRBD2. Germline CDR1 reads SEHNR; CDR2 reads FQNEAQ (reference sequence). V was clipped by 4 bases and J by 5 bases; unmatched bases: 13. The CDR3 runs to 17 residues. In DNA form, the CDR3 reads TGTGCCAGCAGCTCCCCCCTGGTAGCGGGGGCGGGAGATACGCAGTATTTT. Residues: CASSSPLVAGAGDTQYF. Based on the CDR3 plus reference TRBV7-9 and TRBJ2-3, the full variable domain is DTGVSQNPRHKITKRGQNVTFRCDPISEHNRLYWYRQTLGQGPEFLTYFQNEAQLEKSRLLSDRFSAERPKGSFSTLEIQRTEQGDSAMYLCASSSPLVAGAGDTQYFGPGTRLTVL.

This clone came up once. The V gene is TRBV7-9, the J gene TRBJ1-1; maybe TRBD1 (6 bases). Germline V gene sequence: CDR1 SEHNR, CDR2 FQNEAQ (reference sequence). This CDR3 is 13 amino acids long. The V gene lost 5 bases and the J gene lost 5 bases, with 12 bases spanning the gap. As DNA, the CDR3 is TGTGCCAGCAGCCCACAAACAGGGACTGAAGCTTTCTTT. It specifies CASSPQTGTEAFF. The variable domain in full, completed from reference TRBV7-9 and TRBJ1-1, reads DTGVSQNPRHKITKRGQNVTFRCDPISEHNRLYWYRQTLGQGPEFLTYFQNEAQLEKSRLLSDRFSAERPKGSFSTLEIQRTEQGDSAMYLCASSPQTGTEAFFGQGTRLTVV.

The V call is TRBV3-1 (or the pseudogene TRBV3-2), the J call TRBJ2-3, with TRBD2 identical over 8 bases. CDR1 and CDR2 from the germline V gene are LGHDT and YNNKEL (reference sequence). V shed 1 base and J 1 base; nucleotides not matched to a gene: 7. The CDR3 extends over 17 amino acids. This CDR3 reads CASSQGQRGSRTDTQYF. The CDR3 DNA is TGTGCCAGCAGCCAAGGCCAGCGGGGGTCTCGCACAGATACGCAGTATTTT.

The rearrangement uses TRBV13 and TRBJ2-2; TRBD2 matches at 10 bases. The ends lost 5 bases at V and 6 bases at J; junction bases unmatched: 12. The CDR3 loop spans 17 amino acids. The germline gives CDR1 PRHDT, CDR2 FYEKMQ (reference sequence). The CDR3 region is CASSGNPGLARAGELFF. DNA for the CDR3: TGTGCCAGCAGCGGAAACCCGGGACTAGCGAGAGCCGGGGAGCTGTTTTTT.

This clone was detected a few times. V is TRBV18 and J is TRBJ1-5, with 8 nucleotides matching TRBD1. The V gene end was trimmed by 4 bases and the J gene end by 0 bases; junction bases not matched to a gene: 8. The CDR3 totals 17 residues. Germline V gives CDR1 KGHSH, CDR2 LQKENI. As DNA, the CDR3 is TGTGCCAGCTCACAAAACGGACAGGGTAATAGCAATCAGCCCCAGCATTTT. Translation: CASSQNGQGNSNQPQHF.

The chain is built from TRBV5-5 and TRBJ2-2; 7 bases are a match to TRBD2. Losses at the gene ends were 5 bases for V and 2 bases for J; bases not matched to a gene: 6. The CDR3 is 15 amino acids. Per the germline V gene, CDR1 is SGHKS and CDR2 is YYEKEE (reference sequence). This CDR3 reads CASRAPGLNTGELFF. CDR3 in DNA: TGTGCCAGCAGAGCGCCGGGACTAAACACCGGGGAGCTGTTTTTT.

The gene calls are TRBV28 and TRBJ2-3; TRBD2 matches at 9 bases. The CDR3 runs to 18 residues. V lost 5 bases and J lost 2; bases outside the gene matches: 14. Germline values: CDR1 MDHEN, CDR2 SYDVKM. The CDR3 reads CASSTPTSGSLNTDTQYF. The DNA of the CDR3 is TGTGCCAGCAGTACTCCGACTAGCGGATCTCTGAACACAGATACGCAGTATTTT. The entire variable domain, with the rest obtained from reference TRBV28 and TRBJ2-3, is as follows: DVKVTQSSRYLVKRTGEKVFLECVQDMDHENMFWYRQDPGLGLRLIYFSYDVKMKEKGDIPEGYSVSREKKERFSLILESASTNQTSMYLCASSTPTSGSLNTDTQYFGPGTRLTVL.

The chain has TRBV6-5 and TRBJ2-5; D unclear. Trimming cost V 5 bases and J 1 base, with 14 bases left between them. Germline loops: CDR1 MNHEY, CDR2 SVGAGI. This CDR3 is built from 15 residues. The CDR3 here is CASSRNLDFQETQYF. The DNA of the CDR3 is TGTGCCAGCAGTAGAAATTTAGACTTCCAAGAGACCCAGTACTTC.

This chain links TRBV10-3 with TRBJ1-1; 11 nucleotides agree with TRBD1. The J segment lost 1 base and the V segment lost 5 bases, leaving 3 bases of the junction unmatched. The CDR3 contains 15 residues. Germline lookup yields CDR1 ENHRY and CDR2 SYGVKD. The CDR3 DNA reads TGTGCCATCAGTAGGACAGGGGGCGAGAACACTGAAGCTTTCTTT. It translates to CAISRTGGENTEAFF.

V and J are TRBV27 and TRBJ1-5; no definite D call. V was pared by 2 bases and J by 6 bases, with 14 bases between. Looked up from germline, CDR1 is MNHEY and CDR2 is SMNVEV (reference sequence). The CDR3 runs 15 residues. The CDR3 loop is CASSLRSRGTQPQHF. The CDR3 DNA reads TGTGCCAGCAGTTTAAGGTCTCGAGGAACTCAGCCCCAGCATTTT.

The CDR3 here is CASSLPTGNTEAFF. CDR3 nucleotides: TGTGCCAGCAGCTTGCCTACAGGTAACACTGAAGCTTTCTTT. The V and J genes are TRBV7-8 and TRBJ1-1; D possibly corresponds to TRBD1 (5 bases). Trimming took 3 bases from V and 2 from J, leaving 10 bases between them. Germline lookup yields CDR1 SGHVS and CDR2 FQNEAQ. The CDR3 extends over 14 amino acids.

This chain connects TRBV6-4 to TRBJ1-5; 8 bases agree with TRBD1. This CDR3 has 14 residues. The germline gives CDR1 MRHNA, CDR2 SNTAGT. V shed 4 bases, J shed 4 bases, and the junction held 3 bases outside the gene matches. CDR3 in DNA: TGTGCCAGCAGTGCACAGGGGGGGAATCAGCCCCAGCATTTT. It specifies CASSAQGGNQPQHF.

The chain employs TRBV28 and TRBJ2-2; D possibly corresponds to TRBD2 (5 bases). Per germline, CDR1 MDHEN and CDR2 SYDVKM. V lost 4 bases and J lost 8, with 5 bases in between. The CDR3 contains 11 residues. CDR3 sequence reads: CASSSGGELFF. CDR3 DNA: TGTGCCAGCAGTTCGGGAGGGGAGCTGTTTTTT.

This clone was seen once. J is TRBJ2-2 and V is TRBV6-5; possibly TRBD1 for D (6 bases). The V end lost 6 bases, the J end lost 1 base, and 12 bases lay between the germline ends. CDR3 length equals 15 residues. Germline V gives CDR1 MNHEY, CDR2 SVGAGI. The CDR3 region is CASRKPTGNTGELFF. CDR3 sequence (DNA): TGTGCCAGCAGAAAACCGACAGGGAACACCGGGGAGCTGTTTTTT.

This chain connects TRBV28 to TRBJ2-5; 14 bases line up with TRBD2. CDR3 length: 17 amino acids. CDR1 MDHEN and CDR2 SYDVKM come from the germline V gene. With 4 bases clipped from V and 0 bases from J, the junction kept 4 bases outside the gene matches. CDR3 protein: CASSSGLAGAYQETQYF. The DNA for the CDR3 is TGTGCCAGCAGTTCGGGACTAGCGGGAGCCTACCAAGAGACCCAGTACTTC.

J is TRBJ1-6 and V is TRBV5-1, with a weak D call TRBD1 (6 bases). This CDR3 is built from 14 residues. V was pared by 0 bases and J by 6 bases, with 7 bases between. CDR1 and CDR2 (germline): SGHRS, YFSETQ. The CDR3 DNA sequence: TGCGCCAGCAGCTTGGCACAGGGTAATTCACCCCTCCACTTT. Translation: CASSLAQGNSPLHF. The whole variable domain, filled in from reference TRBV5-1 and TRBJ1-6, reads KAGVTQTPRYLIKTRGQQVTLSCSPISGHRSVSWYQQTPGQGLQFLFEYFSETQRNKGNFPGRFSGRQFSNSRSEMNVSTLELGDSALYLCASSLAQGNSPLHFGNGTRLTVT.

The CDR3 nucleotides read TGTGCCAGCAGCTCGGACGGCGCGGGGGCCTCTGGGGCCAACGTCCTGACTTTC. It encodes CASSSDGAGASGANVLTF. V gene TRBV7-3 combines with J gene TRBJ2-6; a possible D gene is TRBD2 (7 bases). Looked up from germline, CDR1 is SGHTA and CDR2 is FQGTGA. Trimming shortened V by 4 bases and J by 0 bases, and 16 bases separated the two germline ends. CDR3 size: 18 residues.

The sample holds one count of this clone. The rearrangement joins TRBV7-9 to TRBJ2-7; D is possibly TRBD1 (5 bases). The CDR3 is 14 amino acids. Trimming removed 4 bases at V and 5 bases at J, with 15 bases between. Germline values: CDR1 SEHNR, CDR2 FQNEAQ (reference sequence). In nucleotides, the CDR3 is TGTGCCAGCAGCTCCCGTTGGGTAGGGGACGAGCAGTACTTC. It codes for CASSSRWVGDEQYF.

The V call is TRBV6-2 or TRBV6-3, the J call TRBJ2-7; tentative D call: TRBD2 (6 bases). This CDR3 contains 15 residues. Germline assignment: CDR1 MNHEY and CDR2 SVGEGT. V gave up 5 bases and J gave up 3 bases, with 17 bases separating them. CDR3 DNA: TGTGCCAGCAGTCTGGGACTCCCTGAGGGCTACGAGCAGTACTTC. Translation: CASSLGLPEGYEQYF.

This chain links TRBV6-2 or TRBV6-3 with TRBJ2-7; 8 bases agree with TRBD2. Germline V lookup: CDR1 MNHEY, CDR2 SVGEGT. This CDR3 region has 16 residues. Trimming cost V 4 bases and J 6 bases; bases outside gene matches: 14. The CDR3 DNA follows: TGTGCCAGCAGTTTATCCCCGGGACTAGTGGGACTCGAGCAGTACTTC. Its translation: CASSLSPGLVGLEQYF.

The chain combines TRBV3-1 (or the pseudogene TRBV3-2) with TRBJ1-5, with 7 bases aligning to TRBD1. CDR3 length equals 18 residues. With V trimmed by 0 bases and J by 5 bases, 13 bases remained unmatched. The V gene's germline CDR1 is LGHDT and CDR2 YNNKEL (reference sequence). CDR3 sequence: CASSQECGHRGSYQPQHF. The DNA of the CDR3 is TGTGCCAGCAGCCAAGAATGTGGGCACAGGGGCTCGTATCAGCCCCAGCATTTT.

The CDR3 reads CASSFPGPGNTIYF. The CDR3 region has the DNA TGTGCCAGCAGCTTCCCGGGTCCTGGAAACACCATATATTTT. The rearrangement joins TRBV5-6 to TRBJ1-3, with D unresolved. The V end was cut by 2 bases, the J end by 2 bases, with 8 bases between. CDR3 length: 14 residues. CDR1 is SGHDT, CDR2 YYEEEE, per germline.

This clone was detected only a few times. This CDR3 reads CASSSGQGYEKLFF. In DNA form, the CDR3 reads TGTGCCAGCAGCTCCGGACAGGGGTATGAAAAACTGTTTTTT. The chain joins TRBV7-9 to TRBJ1-4; 9 bases fit TRBD1. The CDR3 loop spans 14 amino acids. Germline V CDR1 and CDR2: SEHNR, FQNEAQ (reference sequence). V shed 4 bases and J 6 bases; nucleotides not matched to a gene: 3.

V gene TRBV7-3 combines with J gene TRBJ2-3; D gene uncertain. Trimming cost V 2 bases and J 0 bases, with 9 bases left between them. The CDR3 is 15 residues long. In germline, CDR1 is SGHTA, CDR2 FQGTGA. CDR3 loop: CASSLGTYSTDTQYF. CDR3 nucleotides: TGTGCCAGCAGCTTAGGTACATATAGCACAGATACGCAGTATTTT.

The genes are TRBV11-3 and TRBJ2-1; possible D gene TRBD2, 6 bases. Trimming left V 4 bases short and J 10 bases short, with 14 bases between. Germline CDR1 and CDR2: SGHNT and YENEEA. The CDR3 runs to 13 residues. The chain's CDR3 is CASSSETRDEQFF. CDR3 in DNA: TGTGCCAGCAGCTCCGAGACTAGAGACGAGCAGTTCTTC.

The rearrangement joins TRBV30 to TRBJ1-1; TRBD1 might be the D (5 bases). The V end was cut by 2 bases, the J end by 0 bases, with 10 bases between. The CDR3 extends over 14 amino acids. Germline V CDR1 and CDR2: GTSNPN, SVGIG (reference sequence). This CDR3 reads CAWSYGHLNTEAFF. Written as DNA, the CDR3 is TGTGCCTGGAGTTACGGACACTTGAACACTGAAGCTTTCTTT.